The 14 T cell receptor beta chains given below trace back to one sample, sequenced in a study of cytomegalovirus exposure and HLA in healthy donors (dated by TCRdb to about 2017). Receptor amplification or capture employed the immunoSEQ multiplex PCR assay. For the multiplex PCR, a mixture combining 60 forward primers for TCR Vbeta segments and 13 reverse primers for TCR Jbeta segments was used. Imported from immuneACCESS, the table was reduced by TCRdb to in-frame sequences with V and J called. These copies leave out some clones; in studies compared against another copy, an unresolved V gene accounts for under half, and the cause of the remainder is not known. For this sample the table gives 95,000 to 150,000 clones, of which about 80% were detected only once. The ten largest account for 8% to 9% of the sample. Sequences were obtained from PBMCs. These receptors all come from a female donor in good health and CMV-seropositive.

The chain uses TRBV30 and TRBJ1-1; 7 nucleotides agree with TRBD1. Germline assignment: CDR1 GTSNPN and CDR2 SVGIG (reference sequence). Trimming cost V 5 bases and J 8 bases; bases outside gene matches: 5. The CDR3 runs to 11 residues. CDR3 residues: CAWAEGQEAFF. As DNA, the CDR3 is TGTGCCTGGGCGGAGGGACAGGAAGCTTTCTTT.

This sequence joins TRBV2 and TRBJ1-1; 7 nucleotides align to TRBD1. Germline V gene lookup returns CDR1 SNHLY and CDR2 FYNNEI. The CDR3 has 15 amino acids. The junction had 6 bases not matched to a gene; V was cut back by 5 bases and J by 0 bases. The CDR3 nucleotides are TGTGCCAGCAGTCGGACAGGCTTTTTGAACACTGAAGCTTTCTTT. Its translation: CASSRTGFLNTEAFF.

This chain uses TRBV2 with TRBJ1-6, with a tentative D call TRBD1 (6 bases). Germline-derived CDR1 and CDR2 are SNHLY and FYNNEI. This CDR3 contains 12 residues. V was clipped by 8 bases and J by 7 bases, with 9 bases between them. CDR3: CASGQSNSPLHF. For the CDR3, the DNA is TGTGCCAGCGGACAGTCCAATTCACCCCTCCACTTT. Combining the CDR3 with reference TRBV2 and TRBJ1-6 gives the whole variable domain EPEVTQTPSHQVTQMGQEVILRCVPISNHLYFYWYRQILGQKVEFLVSFYNNEISEKSEIFDDQFSVERPDGSNFTLKIRSTKLEDSAMYFCASGQSNSPLHFGNGTRLTVT.

This clone was recorded only once. This rearrangement joins TRBV27 to TRBJ1-4; 8 bases match TRBD1. CDR1 is MNHEY and CDR2 is SMNVEV in the germline V gene (reference sequence). V dropped 6 bases and J dropped 1; count of bases not matched to a gene: 4. The CDR3 runs 15 residues. CDR3 nucleotide sequence: TGTGCCAGCAGCCCCGACAGGGGAACTAATGAAAAACTGTTTTTT. Its protein product is CASSPDRGTNEKLFF.

The CDR3 spells CASSRQQNTEAFF. As DNA, the CDR3 is TGCGCCAGCAGCCGCCAACAGAACACTGAAGCTTTCTTT. The rearrangement uses TRBV4-1 and TRBJ1-1, with D unclear. V lost 4 bases, J lost 1 base, and 7 bases lay in between. In germline, CDR1 is MGHRA, CDR2 YSYEKL. CDR3 length equals 13 residues.

The chain's CDR3 is CAWSVRWSIQETQYF. CDR3 coding DNA: TGTGCCTGGAGTGTTCGTTGGAGCATACAAGAGACCCAGTACTTC. The genes are TRBV30 and TRBJ2-5; unclear D gene. CDR3 length equals 15 residues. CDR1 is GTSNPN and CDR2 is SVGIG in the germline V gene (reference sequence). Trimming removed 0 bases from V and 2 bases from J, with 13 bases in between.

The chain carries TRBV9 and TRBJ1-2, with 8 bases aligning to TRBD1. Germline values: CDR1 SGDLS, CDR2 YYNGEE. This CDR3 has 15 residues. V lost 0 bases, J lost 2 bases, and 3 bases stayed unmatched. The CDR3 loop is CASSVGGQANYGYTF. The CDR3 DNA reads TGTGCCAGCAGCGTAGGGGGACAGGCCAACTATGGCTACACCTTC.

This sequence joins TRBV5-1 and TRBJ1-2; 12 nucleotides align to TRBD1. Germline CDR1 reads SGHRS; CDR2 reads YFSETQ. The CDR3 is 16 amino acids. J gave up 7 bases and V 2 bases, and 9 bases lay outside the gene matches. CDR3 in DNA: TGCGCCAGCAGCTTACCCGGGACAGGGGGCCTAGGTGGCTACACCTTC. Its protein is CASSLPGTGGLGGYTF. The full variable domain, completed using reference TRBV5-1 and TRBJ1-2, is KAGVTQTPRYLIKTRGQQVTLSCSPISGHRSVSWYQQTPGQGLQFLFEYFSETQRNKGNFPGRFSGRQFSNSRSEMNVSTLELGDSALYLCASSLPGTGGLGGYTFGSGTRLTVV.

This clone was picked up a small number of times. V usage is TRBV6-5 and J usage is TRBJ2-7; D possibly corresponds to TRBD1 (5 bases). Germline V gene sequence: CDR1 MNHEY, CDR2 SVGAGI. Trimming stripped 6 bases from V and 6 bases from J, with 9 bases between. The CDR3 has 11 residues. The CDR3 DNA reads TGTGCCAGCAGAGGACAAGGCGAGCAGTACTTC. Its protein product is CASRGQGEQYF.

This clone was found a few times. The rearrangement joins TRBV7-2 to TRBJ2-3; 9 bases are shared with TRBD2. This CDR3 is built from 17 residues. CDR1 SGHTA and CDR2 FQGNSA come from the germline V gene. After removal of 5 bases from V and 2 bases from J, the junction contained 11 bases not matched to a gene. CDR3 sequence: CASSNSRAGGLTDTQYF. CDR3 DNA sequence: TGTGCCAGCAGCAATTCCCGAGCGGGGGGCCTCACAGATACGCAGTATTTT. Using reference TRBV7-2 and TRBJ2-3 for the parts outside the CDR3, the full variable domain is GAGVSQSPSNKVTEKGKDVELRCDPISGHTALYWYRQSLGQGLEFLIYFQGNSAPDKSGLPSDRFSAERTGGSVSTLTIQRTQQEDSAVYLCASSNSRAGGLTDTQYFGPGTRLTVL.

The chain uses TRBV18 and TRBJ2-1; 9 bases match TRBD2. Germline trimming cut 0 bases from V and 4 bases from J; bases unmatched to any gene: 1. Germline values: CDR1 KGHSH, CDR2 LQKENI. The CDR3 is 15 amino acids. CDR3 nucleotides: TGTGCCAGCTCACCACCGCGGGGGGGATACAATGAGCAGTTCTTC. Its protein is CASSPPRGGYNEQFF.

The J gene is TRBJ1-2, the V gene TRBV28, with 8 bases aligning to TRBD1. The junction had 3 bases not matched to a gene; V was cut back by 8 bases and J by 4 bases. The CDR3 runs to 12 residues. CDR1 is MDHEN, CDR2 SYDVKM, per germline. The CDR3 reads CASQDRVYGYTF. DNA for the CDR3: TGTGCCAGCCAGGACAGGGTCTATGGCTACACCTTC.

Comment on this clone: In the same sample, other DNA sequences code for this CDR3. This chain links TRBV9 with TRBJ2-3, with D perhaps matching TRBD1 (6 bases). Germline CDR1 is SGDLS and CDR2 is YYNGEE. The CDR3 contains 14 residues. The V and J ends lost 1 base and 0 bases respectively, with 6 bases between them. CDR3 region: CASSVRGSTDTQYF. The CDR3 nucleotides read TGTGCCAGCAGCGTAAGGGGGAGCACAGATACGCAGTATTTT.

The rearrangement links TRBV7-2 to TRBJ2-5; D may be TRBD2 (6 bases). The CDR3 runs 14 residues. Trimming stripped 4 bases from V and 5 bases from J, with 14 bases between. Germline V CDR1 and CDR2: SGHTA, FQGNSA. The CDR3 bases are TGTGCCAGCAGCTCCAATGGGGGGAGGGAGACCCAGTACTTC. This sequence encodes CASSSNGGRETQYF.